Sequencing of this T cell receptor (beta chain) was carried out in a study of T cells in Graves' hyperthyroidism and ophthalmopathy. TCR beta CDR3 regions were amplified from RNA transcripts. RT-PCR in the first round (using the HTBI primer set) targeted the TCR CDR3. Via MiXCR, TCRdb re-called the multiplex PCR reads, giving one row per CDR3 protein. The sample has around 760,000 distinct CDR3 sequences, just over 35% seen once. Broader study findings: Ophthalmopathy could be told apart from stable hyperthyroidism with a 13 V-J model. Most clonotypes that expanded in the thyroid above 0.001 also showed up in blood.

The CDR3 runs 15 residues. V lost 6 bases and J 7 bases, leaving 21 bases between the germline ends. Concerning this clonotype: What it binds is unknown.

The receptor comes from a middle-aged woman with Graves' hyperthyroidism. The chain combines TRBV12-3 or TRBV12-4 with TRBJ1-2, with D possibly TRBD1 on 5 matching bases. The sequenced material came from blood. For the CDR3, the DNA is TGTGCCAGCAGCCATGGGATCCGGGACTCTCGTGGCTACACCTTC. It encodes CASSHGIRDSRGYTF.